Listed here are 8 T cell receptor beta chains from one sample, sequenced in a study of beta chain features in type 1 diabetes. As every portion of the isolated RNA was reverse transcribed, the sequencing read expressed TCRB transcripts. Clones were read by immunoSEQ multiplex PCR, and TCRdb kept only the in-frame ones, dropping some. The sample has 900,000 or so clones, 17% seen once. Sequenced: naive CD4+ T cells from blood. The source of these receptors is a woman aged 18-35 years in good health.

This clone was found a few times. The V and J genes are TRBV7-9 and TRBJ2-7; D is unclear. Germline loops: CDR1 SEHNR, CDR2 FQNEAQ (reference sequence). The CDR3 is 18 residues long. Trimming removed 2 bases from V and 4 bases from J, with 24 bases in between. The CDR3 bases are TGTGCCAGCAGCTTACGACCCGTTCCGTACCGAAACTATTACGAGCAGTACTTC. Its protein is CASSLRPVPYRNYYEQYF.

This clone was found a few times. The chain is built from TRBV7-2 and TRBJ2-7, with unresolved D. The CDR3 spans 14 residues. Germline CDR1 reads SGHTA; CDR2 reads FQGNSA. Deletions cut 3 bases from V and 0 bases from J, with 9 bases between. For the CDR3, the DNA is TGTGCCAGCAGCTTTTATATGAGCTCCTACGAGCAGTACTTC. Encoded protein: CASSFYMSSYEQYF.

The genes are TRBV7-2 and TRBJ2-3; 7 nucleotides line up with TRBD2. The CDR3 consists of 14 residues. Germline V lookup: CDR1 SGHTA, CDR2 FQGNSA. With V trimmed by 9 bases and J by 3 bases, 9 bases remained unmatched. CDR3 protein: CASSRAGRTDTQYF. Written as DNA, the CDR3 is TGTGCCAGTTCCCGAGCGGGAAGAACAGATACGCAGTATTTT.

CDR3 region: CASSHGTSSYNEQFF. As DNA, the CDR3 is TGTGCCAGCAGCCACGGGACTTCTTCCTACAATGAGCAGTTCTTC. The rearrangement uses TRBV6-1 and TRBJ2-1; D possibly corresponds to TRBD2 (6 bases). V dropped 6 bases and J dropped 1 base, with 13 bases sitting between them. Germline V gene sequence: CDR1 MNHNS, CDR2 SASEGT. This CDR3 has 15 amino acids.

CDR3 sequence: CAIRQALSGNTIYF. CDR3 DNA: TGTGCCATCAGGCAGGCGCTCTCTGGAAACACCATATATTTT. V usage is TRBV10-3 and J usage is TRBJ1-3; no clear D. CDR3 size: 14 residues. V was shortened by 6 bases and J by 0 bases, with 9 bases between the two germline ends. In germline, CDR1 is ENHRY, CDR2 SYGVKD.

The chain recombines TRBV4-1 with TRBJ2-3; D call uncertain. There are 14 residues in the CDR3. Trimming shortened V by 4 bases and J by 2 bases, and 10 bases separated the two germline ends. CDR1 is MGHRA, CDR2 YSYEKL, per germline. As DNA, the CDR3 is TGCGCCAGCAGCCCGCCCGGAACCACAGATACGCAGTATTTT. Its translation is CASSPPGTTDTQYF.

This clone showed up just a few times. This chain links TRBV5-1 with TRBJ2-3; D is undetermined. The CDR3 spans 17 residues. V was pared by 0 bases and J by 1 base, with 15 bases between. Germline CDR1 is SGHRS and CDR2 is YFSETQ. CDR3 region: CASSLAFQVGGTDTQYF. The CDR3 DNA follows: TGCGCCAGCAGCTTGGCTTTCCAGGTTGGCGGCACAGATACGCAGTATTTT.

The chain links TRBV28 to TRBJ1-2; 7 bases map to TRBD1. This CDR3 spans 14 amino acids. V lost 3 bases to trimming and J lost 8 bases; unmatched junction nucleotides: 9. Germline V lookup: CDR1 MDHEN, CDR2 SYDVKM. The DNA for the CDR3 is TGTGCCAGCAGTTTTGGGACAGAAGTTGGAGGCTACACCTTC. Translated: CASSFGTEVGGYTF.